The rows below give T cell receptor beta chains drawn from one sample of a study of shared clonotypes between healthy human individuals. TCRdb keeps only in-frame clones here, not all; method: immunoSEQ multiplex PCR. This table holds hundreds of thousands of clones, roughly 98% found once. The sequencing input was naive CD8+ T cells sorted from blood. These receptors all stem from a man aged 25 to 40 in good health. CDR3s include the opening cysteine and the closing phenylalanine or tryptophan. D genes are given only for firm matches. Size is omitted from some rows. Given values are once, few, many or a class for expanded clones.

TRBV29-1	NA	NA	TRBJ2-2	CSVLTVNTGELFF	TGCAGCGTTTTAACTGTGAACACCGGGGAGCTGTTTTTT
TRBV15	once	TRBD2	TRBJ2-2	CATSRGGGLAGTSGELFF	TGTGCCACCAGCAGAGGCGGGGGACTAGCGGGAACCAGCGGGGAGCTGTTTTTT
TRBV7-9	NA	NA	TRBJ1-1	CASSSPGQLGNTEAFF	TGTGCCAGCAGCTCCCCGGGACAATTGGGGAACACTGAAGCTTTCTTT
TRBV5-1	NA	TRBD1	TRBJ2-7	CASSSGQTPYEQYF	TGCGCCAGCAGCTCGGGACAGACCCCCTACGAGCAGTACTTC
TRBV29-1	once	NA	TRBJ2-5	CSVETENQETQYF	TGCAGCGTCGAGACAGAAAATCAAGAGACCCAGTACTTC
TRBV2	NA	TRBD2	TRBJ2-1	CASTTLSGMAYNEQFF	TGTGCCAGCACCACTTTAAGCGGGATGGCCTACAATGAGCAGTTCTTC
TRBV7-9	NA	NA	TRBJ1-5	CASSQGSDQPQHF	TGTGCCAGCAGCCAGGGTAGCGATCAGCCCCAGCATTTT
TRBV25-1	NA	NA	TRBJ1-2	CASSFRNYGYTF	TGTGCCAGCAGTTTTAGGAACTATGGCTACACCTTC
TRBV28	NA	NA	TRBJ2-7	CASSSGPFRSGEQYF	TGTGCCAGCAGTTCTGGACCCTTTAGAAGCGGCGAGCAGTACTTC
TRBV5-1	NA	TRBD1	TRBJ1-1	CASSDGQGGAEAFF	TGCGCCAGCAGCGACGGACAGGGTGGGGCTGAAGCTTTCTTT
TRBV5-1	NA	NA	TRBJ2-5	CASSLWGPKETQYF	TGCGCCAGCAGCTTATGGGGTCCTAAAGAGACCCAGTACTTC
TRBV7-2	NA	TRBD1	TRBJ2-7	CASSLVLYGTGPHEQYF	TGTGCCAGCAGCTTAGTACTTTATGGGACAGGGCCCCACGAGCAGTACTTC
TRBV7-9	NA	NA	TRBJ1-1	CASRSGQQNTEAFF	TGTGCCAGCAGGTCCGGACAGCAGAACACTGAAGCTTTCTTT
TRBV29-1	NA	TRBD2	TRBJ2-2	CSALAANSNTGELFF	TGCAGCGCGCTAGCGGCGAATTCGAACACCGGGGAGCTGTTTTTT
TRBV6-5	NA	NA	TRBJ1-1	CASSWTANTEAFF	TGTGCCAGCAGCTGGACAGCGAACACTGAAGCTTTCTTT
TRBV7-8	NA	NA	TRBJ2-7	CASSLEATYEQYF	TGTGCCAGCAGCTTGGAGGCTACCTACGAGCAGTACTTC
TRBV15	NA	NA	TRBJ1-1	CATSREGGTAEGAFF	TGTGCCACCAGCAGAGAGGGGGGAACAGCGGAGGGAGCTTTCTTT
TRBV7-2	NA	NA	TRBJ2-3	CASSEASFTDTQYF	TGTGCCAGCAGCGAAGCATCTTTTACAGATACGCAGTATTTT
TRBV5-5	NA	NA	TRBJ1-3	CASRNTIYF	TGTGCCAGCAGAAACACCATATATTTT
TRBV29-1	once	TRBD2	TRBJ2-5	CSYNGGAGDAETQYF	TGCAGCTATAATGGGGGAGCGGGAGATGCGGAGACCCAGTACTTC
TRBV7-3	NA	NA	TRBJ2-2	CASSLTGASTGELFF	TGTGCCAGCAGCTTAACAGGGGCCAGCACCGGGGAGCTGTTTTTT
TRBV6-6	NA	NA	TRBJ2-1	CASSYATVNNEQFF	TGTGCCAGCAGTTACGCGACAGTTAACAATGAGCAGTTCTTC
TRBV7-9	NA	NA	TRBJ2-3	CASSLRDLGTDTQYF	TGTGCCAGCAGCCTCCGGGACCTAGGCACAGATACGCAGTATTTT
TRBV5-5	NA	NA	TRBJ2-7	CASSLDGASYEQYF	TGTGCCAGCAGCTTGGACGGAGCCTCCTACGAGCAGTACTTC
TRBV7-9	NA	NA	TRBJ2-1	CASIPEVRAYNEQFF	TGTGCCAGCATCCCCGAAGTGAGGGCCTACAATGAGCAGTTCTTC
TRBV27	NA	TRBD2	TRBJ2-3	CASRTGTSGLTDTQYF	TGTGCCAGCAGAACCGGGACTAGCGGCCTCACAGATACGCAGTATTTT
TRBV7-6	NA	NA	TRBJ1-1	CASSFSAEWGNTEAFF	TGTGCCAGCAGCTTTTCTGCGGAGTGGGGTAACACTGAAGCTTTCTTT
TRBV4-1	NA	NA	TRBJ2-5	CASSQETGQQPLQETQYF	TGCGCCAGCAGCCAAGAAACCGGACAGCAACCCCTCCAAGAGACCCAGTACTTC
TRBV11-2	NA	NA	TRBJ2-7	CASSQTWGPNEQYF	TGTGCCAGCAGCCAAACCTGGGGGCCGAACGAGCAGTACTTC
TRBV5-1	NA	NA	TRBJ2-7	CASSLRDGHYEQYF	TGCGCCAGCAGCTTACGGGACGGACATTACGAGCAGTACTTC
TRBV5-4	NA	TRBD1	TRBJ1-1	CAGRQGDTEAFF	TGTGCCGGACGACAGGGGGACACTGAAGCTTTCTTT
TRBV5-1	NA	NA	TRBJ2-2	CASSLRQRFIQRDTGELFF	TGCGCCAGCAGCTTGCGACAGCGATTTATCCAGAGGGACACCGGGGAGCTGTTTTTT
TRBV28	NA	NA	TRBJ1-5	CASSPGGNQPQHF	TGTGCCAGCAGCCCGGGAGGCAATCAGCCCCAGCATTTT
TRBV7-9	NA	NA	TRBJ2-1	CASSPDSSSYNEQFF	TGTGCCAGCAGCCCCGACAGTAGCTCCTACAATGAGCAGTTCTTC
TRBV7-9	NA	NA	TRBJ2-6	CASSSSIRDSGANVLTF	TGTGCCAGCAGCTCCTCAATCCGGGACTCTGGGGCCAACGTCCTGACTTTC
TRBV19	NA	NA	TRBJ1-2	CASSRDLWGYTF	TGTGCCAGTAGTCGGGACCTCTGGGGCTACACCTTC
TRBV13	once	NA	TRBJ1-2	CASSQEQGADYGYTF	TGTGCCAGCAGCCAGGAGCAAGGAGCGGACTATGGCTACACCTTC
TRBV13	NA	NA	TRBJ2-3	CASSLRGTSTDTQYF	TGTGCCAGCAGCTTACGCGGAACTAGCACAGATACGCAGTATTTT
TRBV7-8	NA	NA	TRBJ1-3	CASSLDAPSSGNTIYF	TGTGCCAGCAGCTTGGACGCCCCGAGCTCTGGAAACACCATATATTTT
TRBV2	NA	TRBD2	TRBJ2-1	CASNWPGGRVNEQFF	TGTGCCAGCAATTGGCCGGGAGGGCGGGTAAATGAGCAGTTCTTC
TRBV27	NA	NA	TRBJ2-2	CASSLGEYNGELFF	TGTGCCAGCAGTTTGGGGGAGTATAACGGGGAGCTGTTTTTT
TRBV5-4	NA	TRBD2	TRBJ2-7	CASSLALTRDYDEQYF	TGTGCCAGCAGCTTGGCCTTGACCAGGGACTACGACGAGCAGTACTTC
TRBV15	NA	NA	TRBJ2-1	CATSPMDGRNWNEQFF	TGTGCCACCAGCCCCATGGATGGTCGTAACTGGAATGAGCAGTTCTTC